A single sample gave rise to the 8 T cell receptor beta chains below, sequenced in a study of blood T cell repertoires in COVID-19. Sequencing used immunoSEQ multiplex PCR; TCRdb keeps in-frame clones, though not all of them. The table lists tens of thousands of clones, roughly 90% of them singletons. What was sequenced was peripheral blood. All receptors derive from a woman aged 50 to 60 with active or convalescent COVID-19.

The rearrangement uses TRBV11-2 and TRBJ2-1, with 10 bases identical to TRBD2. J lost 0 bases, V lost 5 bases, and 13 bases had no gene match. The V gene's germline CDR1 is SGHAT and CDR2 FQNNGV. This CDR3 has 19 residues. The CDR3 loop is CASSLGGLAVRSSYNEQFF. Written as DNA, the CDR3 is TGTGCCAGCAGCCTAGGCGGACTAGCGGTCCGTAGCTCCTACAATGAGCAGTTCTTC.

The chain employs TRBV4-1 and TRBJ2-5, with 9 bases that match TRBD2. The CDR3 is made up of 15 amino acids. Germline assignment: CDR1 MGHRA and CDR2 YSYEKL. The trim removed 1 base at V and 7 bases at J, leaving 7 bases unmatched. The CDR3 region has the DNA TGCGCCAGCAGCCAAGGGCTAGCGGGATTTGGGACCCAGTACTTC. Its translation: CASSQGLAGFGTQYF.

The rearrangement links TRBV2 to TRBJ1-5; 12 positions agree with TRBD1. Germline CDR1 is SNHLY and CDR2 is FYNNEI. V lost 7 bases and J lost 6; bases outside the gene matches: 7. This CDR3 has 15 amino acids. CDR3 nucleotide sequence: TGTGCCAGCACCCCGGGACAGGGGGCTTTTCAGCCCCAGCATTTT. Translated, it gives CASTPGQGAFQPQHF.

The CDR3 DNA sequence: TGTGCCAGCAGCGGTGTGGGGGCGGGTGAAGCTTTCTTT. It yields the protein CASSGVGAGEAFF. The V call is TRBV6-5, the J call TRBJ1-1, with D maybe TRBD1 (6 bases). Germline V gives CDR1 MNHEY, CDR2 SVGAGI. The CDR3 is made up of 13 amino acids. V lost 6 bases, J lost 7 bases, and 15 bases lay in between.

The rearrangement joins TRBV19 to TRBJ1-5; TRBD1 matches 11 bases. V trimming: 3 bases; J trimming: 2 bases; junction bases outside the gene matches: 3. The germline V gene has CDR1 LNHDA and CDR2 SQIVND (reference sequence). There are 16 residues in the CDR3. The CDR3 DNA reads TGTGCCAGTAGTATTAGGACAGGGGGCGGCAATCAGCCCCAGCATTTT. Translated, it gives CASSIRTGGGNQPQHF. The entire variable domain, with the rest obtained from reference TRBV19 and TRBJ1-5, is as follows: DGGITQSPKYLFRKEGQNVTLSCEQNLNHDAMYWYRQDPGQGLRLIYYSQIVNDFQKGDIAEGYSVSREKKESFPLTVTSAQKNPTAFYLCASSIRTGGGNQPQHFGDGTRLSIL.

The rearrangement joins TRBV27 to TRBJ2-1, with 13 bases fitting TRBD2. The CDR3 loop spans 15 amino acids. Germline-derived CDR1 and CDR2 are MNHEY and SMNVEV (reference sequence). The V and J ends lost 7 bases and 4 bases, in that order; junction bases with no gene match: 4. Here the CDR3 reads CASIRLAGGYNEQFF. In nucleotides, the CDR3 is TGTGCCAGCATCCGACTAGCGGGAGGTTACAATGAGCAGTTCTTC.

J is TRBJ1-2 and V is TRBV19; maybe TRBD1 (5 bases). This CDR3 is built from 14 residues. V lost 2 bases to trimming and J lost 2 bases, with 9 bases between them. Germline lookup yields CDR1 LNHDA and CDR2 SQIVND (reference sequence). Here the CDR3 reads CASSIQGRNYGYTF. CDR3 DNA: TGTGCCAGTAGTATACAGGGAAGGAACTATGGCTACACCTTC. Supplemented by reference TRBV19 and TRBJ1-2, the full variable domain reads DGGITQSPKYLFRKEGQNVTLSCEQNLNHDAMYWYRQDPGQGLRLIYYSQIVNDFQKGDIAEGYSVSREKKESFPLTVTSAQKNPTAFYLCASSIQGRNYGYTFGSGTRLTVV.

The V and J genes are TRBV29-1 and TRBJ2-7; 11 nucleotides agree with TRBD1. Germline-derived CDR1 and CDR2 are SQVTM and ANQGSEA. The CDR3 totals 14 residues. V lost 6 bases to trimming and J lost 7 bases; unmatched junction nucleotides: 11. The CDR3 DNA reads TGCAGCGTACAGCAGCGGGACAGGGGGATAGAGCAGTACTTC. This gives the protein CSVQQRDRGIEQYF.